This entry lists 8 T cell receptor beta chains sequenced from one sample in a study of glioma-infiltrating T cells after dendritic cell vaccination. Time point reported: after dendritic cell vaccination, including at tumor progression/relapse. Some clones are missing from TCRdb's copy, which holds only in-frame ones; the method was immunoSEQ multiplex PCR. The table lists more than 95,000 clones, 90% of them singletons. This specimen was blood, taken after dendritic cell vaccination. Receptors were obtained from a human donor with glioblastoma.

In regard to this clone: The junction does not match germline at one end; this may be a read error. The V call is TRBV10-3, the J call TRBJ1-2, with 7 bases identical to TRBD1. Germline V lookup: CDR1 ENHRY, CDR2 SYGVKD. The CDR3 extends over 15 amino acids. In DNA form, the CDR3 reads TGTGCCGTCAGTGAGCCGACAGGGTCGAACTATGGCTACACCTTC. Protein product: CAVSEPTGSNYGYTF.

The chain combines TRBV18 with TRBJ1-1, with 8 bases that match TRBD1. CDR3 length: 16 residues. CDR1 is KGHSH, CDR2 LQKENI, per germline. V gave up 3 bases and J gave up 3 bases; unmatched junction bases: 9. For the CDR3, the DNA is TGTGCCAGCTCACCCATACAGGGGGGCTTCGACACTGAAGCTTTCTTT. This sequence encodes CASSPIQGGFDTEAFF.

The chain couples TRBV6-1 to TRBJ1-4, with 9 bases fitting TRBD1. The CDR3 length is 15 residues. Trimming at V came to 1 base and at J to 8 bases, leaving 5 bases not matched to a gene. The V gene's germline CDR1 is MNHNS and CDR2 SASEGT. The CDR3 loop is CASSEGGQGLEKLFF. CDR3 DNA: TGTGCCAGCAGTGAAGGAGGACAGGGGCTCGAAAAACTGTTTTTT.

The V call is TRBV4-1, the J call TRBJ2-1, with D possibly TRBD2 on 6 matching bases. The CDR3 contains 14 residues. Trimming removed 4 bases at V and 5 bases at J, with 12 bases between. Per the germline V gene, CDR1 is MGHRA and CDR2 is YSYEKL. CDR3 bases: TGCGCCAGCAGCCGTGGCGGGGCCGACAATGAGCAGTTCTTC. Its protein product is CASSRGGADNEQFF.

The genes are TRBV11-2 and TRBJ1-1, with D hard to call. The V end lost 0 bases, the J end lost 7 bases, and 9 bases lay between the germline ends. The CDR3 sequence is 13 residues long. The germline gives CDR1 SGHAT, CDR2 FQNNGV. CDR3 amino acids: CASSLDPQIEAFF. In nucleotides, the CDR3 is TGTGCCAGCAGCTTAGACCCACAAATTGAAGCTTTCTTT.

This clone was picked up one time. The chain recombines TRBV5-1 with TRBJ2-7; 12 nucleotides align to TRBD2. Germline lookup yields CDR1 SGHRS and CDR2 YFSETQ. Trimming at V came to 4 bases and at J to 0 bases, leaving 5 bases not matched to a gene. CDR3 length: 16 amino acids. CDR3 DNA sequence: TGCGCCAGCAGCCCGCTGACTAGCGGGAGCTCCTACGAGCAGTACTTC. Protein product: CASSPLTSGSSYEQYF. Full variable domain (outside the CDR3, taken from reference TRBV5-1 and TRBJ2-7): KAGVTQTPRYLIKTRGQQVTLSCSPISGHRSVSWYQQTPGQGLQFLFEYFSETQRNKGNFPGRFSGRQFSNSRSEMNVSTLELGDSALYLCASSPLTSGSSYEQYFGPGTRLTVT.

The chain links TRBV30 to TRBJ2-3; D is possibly TRBD2 (5 bases). The length of the CDR3 is 14 residues. V dropped 0 bases and J dropped 5 bases, with 12 bases sitting between them. In germline, CDR1 is GTSNPN, CDR2 SVGIG (reference sequence). CDR3: CAWSVGGLEDTQYF. The CDR3 DNA sequence: TGTGCCTGGAGTGTGGGCGGGTTGGAAGATACGCAGTATTTT.

The chain recombines TRBV6-5 with TRBJ2-7, with 9 bases fitting TRBD2. This CDR3 region has 15 residues. The J segment lost 2 bases and the V segment lost 6 bases, leaving 8 bases of the junction unmatched. CDR1 and CDR2 (germline): MNHEY, SVGAGI. The CDR3 nucleotides read TGTGCCAGCAGCCGAGCGGGAGGACGCCCCTACGAGCAGTACTTC. Translating it yields CASSRAGGRPYEQYF.